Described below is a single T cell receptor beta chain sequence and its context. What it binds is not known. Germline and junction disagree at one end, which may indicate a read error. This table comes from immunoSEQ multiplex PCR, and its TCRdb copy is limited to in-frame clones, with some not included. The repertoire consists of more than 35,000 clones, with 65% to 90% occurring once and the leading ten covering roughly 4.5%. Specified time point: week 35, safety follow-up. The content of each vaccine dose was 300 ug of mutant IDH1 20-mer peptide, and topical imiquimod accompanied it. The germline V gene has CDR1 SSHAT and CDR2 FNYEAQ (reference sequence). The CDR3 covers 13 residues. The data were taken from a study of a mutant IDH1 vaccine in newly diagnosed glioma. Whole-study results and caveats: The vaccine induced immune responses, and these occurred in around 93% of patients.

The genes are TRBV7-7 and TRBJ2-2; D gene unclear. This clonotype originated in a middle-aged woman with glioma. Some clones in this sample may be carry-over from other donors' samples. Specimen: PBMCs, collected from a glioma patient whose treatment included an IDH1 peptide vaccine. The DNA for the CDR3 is TGTGCTAGCAGCTATACGGCGACCGGGGAGCTGTTTTTT. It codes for CASSYTATGELFF.